The present T cell receptor beta chain was sequenced within a study of Ad26.COV2.S vaccination and SARS-CoV-2 variants. The method was immunoSEQ multiplex PCR; TCRdb's version includes in-frame clones alone and lacks a portion of them. The table has 150,000 to 200,000 clones, approximately 88% seen once; the top ten hold around 6.3%. CDR1 SNHLY and CDR2 FYNNEI come from the germline V gene. The CDR3 has 15 amino acids. V lost 7 bases to trimming and J lost 1 base, with 14 bases between them. The V call is TRBV2, the J call TRBJ1-3; tentative D call: TRBD1 (5 bases). This clonotype was sampled from a human donor who had recovered from COVID-19. The sample consisted of peripheral blood, taken after recovery from COVID-19. CDR3 DNA sequence: TGTGCCAGCAACGGGGGATCGGTTTCTGGAAACACCATATATTTT. Encoded protein: CASNGGSVSGNTIYF.